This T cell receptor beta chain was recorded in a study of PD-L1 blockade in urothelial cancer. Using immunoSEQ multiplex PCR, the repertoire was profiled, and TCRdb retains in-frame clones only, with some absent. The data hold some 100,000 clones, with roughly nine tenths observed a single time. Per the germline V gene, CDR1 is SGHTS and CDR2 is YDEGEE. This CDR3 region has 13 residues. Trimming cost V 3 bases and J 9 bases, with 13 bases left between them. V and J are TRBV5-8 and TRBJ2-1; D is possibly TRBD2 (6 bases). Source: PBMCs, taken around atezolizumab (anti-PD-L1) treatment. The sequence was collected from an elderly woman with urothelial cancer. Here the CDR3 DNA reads TGTGCCAGCAGCTGGTGGGGCGGGATTGAGCAGTTCTTC. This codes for CASSWWGGIEQFF.